Below, one TCR beta chain is given with its context. This sample is part of a study of blood T cell repertoires in COVID-19. The overall study: The United States, Italy and Spain were the sources of the acute and convalescent COVID-19 samples. T cells, B-cell-depleted T cells, or PBMCs supplied cDNA or gDNA.

Under the authors' procedure: Amplifying reference gene primers gave estimates of nucleated cell counts. Profiled with immunoSEQ multiplex PCR; TCRdb holds only in-frame clones, not every one. Clonal size and the V and J genes are those of that table, whereas D and trimming came from the DNA. The sample lists about 71,000 clones, around 84% occurring once. The trim removed 6 bases at V and 0 bases at J, leaving 1 base unmatched. There are 13 residues in the CDR3. This receptor was obtained from a man aged 45-65 years with active COVID-19. The sample was peripheral blood. J is TRBJ2-5 and V is TRBV12-3 or TRBV12-4; 7 bases agree with TRBD1. The CDR3 loop is CASRDRDQETQYF. In DNA, the CDR3 is TGTGCCAGCAGAGACAGGGACCAAGAGACCCAGTACTTC.